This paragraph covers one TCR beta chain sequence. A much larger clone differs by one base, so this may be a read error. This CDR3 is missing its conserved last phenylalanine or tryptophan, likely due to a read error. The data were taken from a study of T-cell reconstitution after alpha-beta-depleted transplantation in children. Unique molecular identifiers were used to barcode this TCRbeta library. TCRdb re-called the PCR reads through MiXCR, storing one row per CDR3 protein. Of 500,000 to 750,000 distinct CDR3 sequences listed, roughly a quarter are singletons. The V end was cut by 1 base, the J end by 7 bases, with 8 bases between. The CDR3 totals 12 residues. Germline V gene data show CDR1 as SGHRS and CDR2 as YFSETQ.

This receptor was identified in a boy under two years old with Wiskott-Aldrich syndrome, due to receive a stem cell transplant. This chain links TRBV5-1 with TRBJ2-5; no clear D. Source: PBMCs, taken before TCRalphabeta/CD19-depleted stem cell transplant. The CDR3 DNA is TGCGCCAGCAGCTTGAGAGTAGGGACCCAGTACTTG. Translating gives CASSLRVGTQYL.